This note documents a single T cell receptor beta chain sequence. Its antigen is unidentified. The authors sequenced patients whose flow cytometry had shown CD8+CD57+ cell expansion. Among the patients, all had severe acquired aplastic anemia. These data originate in a study of CD8+CD57+ T cells in acquired aplastic anemia. Study-level information: DNA from sorted CD4+ and CD8+ cells averaged around 3 ug. Study conclusions and caveats: Patients and controls shared 25 to 30 CD8+ CDR3 sequences, highly expressed in patients.

The template for TCR beta VDJ and CDR3 sequence profiling was genomic DNA. TCRdb re-called the reads with MiXCR, one entry per CDR3 protein. The repertoire holds roughly 150,000 distinct CDR3 sequences, less than 60% seen once, with 3.2% in the top ten. Trimming removed 4 bases from V and 6 bases from J, with 13 bases in between. CDR1 is SGHDT and CDR2 is YYEEEE in the germline V gene. This CDR3 spans 13 amino acids. This receptor was obtained from a human donor with aplastic anemia. The sequenced sample consisted of sorted CD4+, CD8+, or CD8+CD57+ T cells (not recorded which) from PBMCs. The chain is built from TRBV5-6 and TRBJ1-1; possibly TRBD1 for D (5 bases). The CDR3 DNA is TGTGCCAGCAGCGGCGAGCGGGGCCCTGAAGCTTTCTTT. Translation: CASSGERGPEAFF.